Below, one T cell receptor (beta chain) is given with its context. Some clones are missing from TCRdb's copy, which holds only in-frame ones; the method was immunoSEQ multiplex PCR. The data contain over 50,000 clones, roughly 85% of them seen just once; the ten biggest clones take up approximately 4.3%. This sample was included in a study of blood T cell repertoires in COVID-19. The V segment lost 6 bases and the J segment 7 bases; nucleotides outside the gene matches: 20. CDR1 and CDR2 (germline): MDHEN, SYDVKM. This CDR3 spans 18 amino acids. The chain links TRBV28 to TRBJ2-1; TRBD2 agrees at 8 bases. The sequenced sample was peripheral blood. The receptor comes from a human donor in a cohort sampled during active COVID-19. The CDR3 loop is CASRSALSYGRAGNEQFF. The CDR3 DNA is TGTGCCAGCAGGTCGGCCCTTAGCTACGGGAGGGCCGGGAATGAGCAGTTCTTC.